The 29 T cell receptor beta chains below were found in one sample sequenced in a study of blood T cells in healthy people across ages. Sample-barcoded 5' priming and a J-beta primer mix drove a second PCR of roughly 7 to 11 cycles. TCRdb recomputed calls from the 5' RACE reads with MiXCR, one row per CDR3 protein. The sample includes approximately 820,000 distinct CDR3 sequences, around 42% of them seen just once. The sample was blood. The origin of the receptors is a man between 60 and 75 years old in good health.

The chain employs TRBV15 and TRBJ2-4; D is unclear. The DNA end favors TRBJ2-7, so the J call may be wrong. CDR1 is LNHNV, CDR2 YYDKDF, per germline (reference sequence). The CDR3 length is 12 residues. The CDR3 here is CATSRAPGEQYF. The CDR3, as DNA: TGTGCCACCAGCAGGGCACCGGGCGAGCAGTACTTC.

This clonotype has more than one count but fewer than ten. The rearrangement joins TRBV5-1 to TRBJ1-1, with D unclear. CDR1 is SGHRS, CDR2 YFSETQ, per germline. V lost 0 bases and J lost 1, with 10 bases in between. CDR3 size: 15 residues. This CDR3 is CASSLGGLQNTEAFF. CDR3 sequence (DNA): TGCGCCAGCAGCTTGGGTGGGCTACAGAACACTGAAGCTTTCTTT.

The rearrangement uses TRBV11-2 and TRBJ2-1; TRBD2 matches at 7 bases. The CDR3 totals 15 residues. V was clipped by 5 bases and J by 4 bases; unmatched bases: 8. Germline V gives CDR1 SGHAT, CDR2 FQNNGV. The CDR3 loop is CASSVLWGGYNEQFF. CDR3 in DNA: TGTGCCAGCAGCGTTTTGTGGGGGGGTTACAATGAGCAGTTCTTC.

In its sample, this clonotype was seen a few times. This sequence joins TRBV6-5 and TRBJ2-7; 8 bases align to TRBD1. V was pared by 6 bases and J by 3 bases, with 10 bases of the junction left unmatched. The CDR3 is made up of 15 amino acids. Germline V lookup: CDR1 MNHEY, CDR2 SVGAGI. The CDR3 DNA reads TGTGCCAGCAGAGCAGAACGGACAGGGAGCTACGAGCAGTACTTC. It yields the protein CASRAERTGSYEQYF.

The chain is built from TRBV3-1 and TRBJ2-7, with D possibly matching TRBD2 (7 bases). The CDR3 length is 12 residues. The germline CDR1 and CDR2 sequences are LGHDT and YNNKEL (reference sequence). Trimming left V 1 base short and J 8 bases short, with 9 bases between. The CDR3, as DNA: TGTGCCAGCAGCCAAGGCGGGGGCCAGCAGTACTTC. It yields the protein CASSQGGGQQYF.

The table lists this clonotype with a few counts. The chain links TRBV12-3 or TRBV12-4 to TRBJ2-2; unclear D gene. The length of the CDR3 is 12 residues. The CDR3 DNA sequence: TGTGCGATAACCGCGAACACCGGGGAGCTGTTTTTT. Encoded protein: CAITANTGELFF.

The chain is built from TRBV7-9 and TRBJ1-1; 8 bases align to TRBD1. CDR3 length equals 14 residues. CDR1 SEHNR and CDR2 FQNEAQ come from the germline V gene (reference sequence). V was clipped by 6 bases and J by 4 bases; unmatched bases: 7. The CDR3 DNA reads TGTGCCAGCAGGTCTACAGGGGGAATCACTGAAGCTTTCTTT. The encoded protein is CASRSTGGITEAFF.

The V and J genes are TRBV20-1 and TRBJ1-1, with D perhaps matching TRBD1 (6 bases). V was shortened by 5 bases and J by 5 bases, with 15 bases between the two germline ends. Germline CDR1 and CDR2: DFQATT and SNEGSKA (reference sequence). This CDR3 is built from 13 residues. DNA of the CDR3: TGCAGTGCTGCCCAACAGGGTGGAACTGAAGCTTTCTTT. Translated, it gives CSAAQQGGTEAFF.

The chain uses TRBV2 and TRBJ1-5; D is perhaps TRBD1 (5 bases). The CDR3 sequence is 14 residues long. Germline V CDR1 and CDR2: SNHLY, FYNNEI. V lost 6 bases and J lost 3, with 12 bases in between. DNA of the CDR3: TGTGCCAGCAGGAGAGAGGGGCCCAATCAGCCCCAGCATTTT. The encoded protein is CASRREGPNQPQHF.

This clonotype has just a few counts. This chain links TRBV7-2 with TRBJ2-4; D unresolved. The CDR3 has 13 amino acids. The ends were cut back, 5 bases at V and 13 bases at J, with 18 bases in the middle. The germline V gene has CDR1 SGHTA and CDR2 FQGNSA. The CDR3 sequence is CASSPLHYREQYF. DNA of the CDR3: TGTGCCAGCAGCCCTTTGCACTATAGAGAGCAGTACTTC.

V and J are TRBV20-1 and TRBJ2-5; TRBD1 matches at 8 bases. The DNA end favors TRBJ2-7, so the J call may be wrong. The germline V gene encodes CDR1 DFQATT and CDR2 SNEGSKA (reference sequence). The CDR3 is 13 residues long. CDR3 in amino acids: CSPSRQGIYEQYF. The CDR3 nucleotides are TGCAGTCCCTCGAGACAGGGGATCTACGAGCAGTACTTC.

This clonotype has more than one count but fewer than ten. The V call is TRBV10-3, the J call TRBJ1-1; the match to TRBD1 covers 9 bases. The CDR3 covers 13 residues. The J segment lost 1 base and the V segment lost 9 bases, leaving 3 bases of the junction unmatched. Germline V CDR1 and CDR2: ENHRY, SYGVKD. CDR3 amino acids: CAIGDRANTEAFF. In DNA, the CDR3 is TGTGCCATTGGGGACAGGGCGAACACTGAAGCTTTCTTT.

Written as DNA, the CDR3 is TGTGCCAGCAGCTTAGGTCCTAGCGGGGAGTCGGGGACCCAGTACTTC. Its protein product is CASSLGPSGESGTQYF. The chain recombines TRBV11-2 with TRBJ2-5, with 9 bases that match TRBD2. This CDR3 contains 16 residues. Germline V gives CDR1 SGHAT, CDR2 FQNNGV. V was clipped by 1 base and J by 7 bases; unmatched bases: 10.

The genes are TRBV6-1 and TRBJ2-5; a possible D gene is TRBD1 (6 bases). The J call may be faulty, since TRBJ2-7 better matches the DNA end. The length of the CDR3 is 15 residues. The germline CDR1 and CDR2 sequences are MNHNS and SASEGT. The CDR3 loop reads CASSAPGQLSYEQYF. CDR3 nucleotides: TGTGCCAGCAGCGCGCCCGGACAGCTCTCCTACGAGCAGTACTTC.

The chain joins TRBV6-2 or TRBV6-3 to TRBJ2-2; 11 bases align to TRBD2. The CDR3 has 15 amino acids. J lost 1 base, V lost 5 bases, and 0 bases had no gene match. Germline values: CDR1 MNHEY, CDR2 SVGEGT. The CDR3 protein is CASSGLAGNTGELFF. CDR3 nucleotide sequence: TGTGCCAGCAGTGGACTAGCGGGGAACACCGGGGAGCTGTTTTTT.

This clonotype has a count of ten or more. This chain uses TRBV6-6 with TRBJ2-7, with D uncertain. With 0 bases removed from V and 8 bases from J, the gap between germline ends came to 8 bases. Germline V lookup: CDR1 MNHNY, CDR2 SVGAGI (reference sequence). There are 12 residues in the CDR3. CDR3 in amino acids: CASSYSWLKQYF. CDR3 nucleotide sequence: TGTGCCAGCAGTTACTCGTGGTTGAAGCAGTACTTC.

The chain uses TRBV5-1 and TRBJ2-5; TRBD2 agrees at 9 bases. The junction had 12 bases not matched to a gene; V was cut back by 1 base and J by 11 bases. The CDR3 is made up of 15 amino acids. The germline gives CDR1 SGHRS, CDR2 YFSETQ. In nucleotides, the CDR3 is TGCGCCAGCAGCTTGCTAGCGGGGAGGGGCAATGAGCAGTACTTC. Translating it yields CASSLLAGRGNEQYF.

This clonotype was counted only a few times. J is TRBJ1-2 and V is TRBV20-1; D might be TRBD1 (5 bases). V lost 4 bases to trimming and J lost 4 bases, with 16 bases between them. Germline V lookup: CDR1 DFQATT, CDR2 SNEGSKA (reference sequence). This CDR3 contains 14 residues. CDR3 in amino acids: CSAIPVGPTYGYTF. CDR3 DNA sequence: TGCAGTGCTATTCCGGTGGGGCCCACCTATGGCTACACCTTC.

This clonotype was detected only a few times. This sequence joins TRBV7-2 and TRBJ2-4; no clear D. Trimming removed 9 bases at V and 0 bases at J, with 12 bases between. The germline gives CDR1 SGHTA, CDR2 FQGNSA. The CDR3 is 14 amino acids. CDR3 DNA: TGTGCCAGTACCGCGAGTCTAGCCAAAAACATTCAGTACTTC. Amino acid sequence: CASTASLAKNIQYF.

The rearrangement uses TRBV9 and TRBJ2-7; 11 nucleotides agree with TRBD1. Germline V gene sequence: CDR1 SGDLS, CDR2 YYNGEE. This CDR3 is 15 amino acids long. V lost 0 bases and J lost 3; bases outside the gene matches: 2. CDR3: CASSVEGTGGYEQYF. In DNA, the CDR3 is TGTGCCAGCAGCGTAGAGGGGACAGGGGGCTACGAGCAGTACTTC.

In DNA, the CDR3 is TGTGCCACCAGCAGCGTTAGTACAGAAATTACTAACTATGGCTACACCTTC. Its translation is CATSSVSTEITNYGYTF. The chain carries TRBV15 and TRBJ1-2; D is uncertain. Per germline, CDR1 LNHNV and CDR2 YYDKDF (reference sequence). V lost 3 bases and J lost 0, with 17 bases in between. This CDR3 comprises 17 residues.

V gene TRBV7-2 combines with J gene TRBJ1-1; TRBD1 is a possible D gene (6 bases). CDR1 and CDR2 from the germline V gene are SGHTA and FQGNSA. Trimming cost V 7 bases and J 5 bases, with 23 bases left between them. The CDR3 runs to 16 residues. CDR3 residues: CASNHGTRLVLTEAFF. The CDR3 nucleotides read TGTGCCAGCAACCACGGGACAAGGCTGGTGTTGACTGAAGCTTTCTTT.

This chain connects TRBV5-1 to TRBJ2-1; D may be TRBD1 (5 bases). The germline V gene has CDR1 SGHRS and CDR2 YFSETQ. The ends were cut back, 6 bases at V and 2 bases at J, with 9 bases in the middle. This CDR3 is built from 13 residues. In DNA form, the CDR3 reads TGCGCCAGCAAATCGGACACCTACAATGAGCAGTTCTTC. This sequence encodes CASKSDTYNEQFF.

The chain combines TRBV12-3 or TRBV12-4 with TRBJ2-3, with 15 bases lining up with TRBD2. The length of the CDR3 is 20 residues. The V segment lost 4 bases and the J segment 0 bases; nucleotides outside the gene matches: 11. This chain's CDR3 is CASSSNLGLAGGPSTDTQYF. In nucleotides, the CDR3 is TGTGCCAGCAGTTCTAACCTGGGACTAGCGGGGGGCCCTAGCACAGATACGCAGTATTTT.

A few counts support this clonotype. The chain has TRBV29-1 and TRBJ2-7; TRBD1 agrees at 11 bases. In germline, CDR1 is SQVTM, CDR2 ANQGSEA. V lost 7 bases and J lost 6; bases outside the gene matches: 5. The CDR3 consists of 12 residues. The CDR3 coding sequence is TGCAGCGGTCGGGACAGGGGGTTCGAGCAGTACTTC. Translating it yields CSGRDRGFEQYF.

In regard to this clonotype: The junction does not match germline at one end; this may be a read error. The CDR3: CASCLGGPNYEQYF. CDR3 DNA: TGTGCCAGCTGCTTGGGAGGACCAAATTACGAGCAGTACTTC. The chain carries TRBV5-6 and TRBJ2-5; D is possibly TRBD2 (6 bases). The last part of the DNA fits TRBJ2-7 better; the J call may be wrong. The germline V gene encodes CDR1 SGHDT and CDR2 YYEEEE. The CDR3 extends over 14 amino acids.

The rearrangement uses TRBV2 and TRBJ1-5; weak D call: TRBD1 (5 bases). With 4 bases removed from V and 9 bases from J, the gap between germline ends came to 13 bases. This CDR3 contains 13 residues. Germline loops: CDR1 SNHLY, CDR2 FYNNEI. This CDR3 is CASSAGADPPQHF. CDR3 DNA sequence: TGTGCCAGCAGTGCTGGGGCTGACCCGCCCCAGCATTTT.

Only a few counts were recorded for this clonotype. The chain employs TRBV15 and TRBJ1-4; D is unclear. Germline V gives CDR1 LNHNV, CDR2 YYDKDF (reference sequence). This CDR3 comprises 16 residues. Trimming removed 5 bases from V and 2 bases from J, with 15 bases in between. In DNA, the CDR3 is TGTGCCACCAGCCAGAGGCCTGGGAGGACTAATGAAAAACTGTTTTTT. Translating gives CATSQRPGRTNEKLFF.

The chain employs TRBV12-3 or TRBV12-4 and TRBJ1-2, with D unclear. V dropped 2 bases and J dropped 6 bases, with 13 bases sitting between them. The CDR3 has 14 residues. CDR3 region: CASSLRDILHGYTF. The CDR3 region has the DNA TGTGCCAGCAGTTTACGAGACATTTTACATGGCTACACCTTC.